This record covers a single TCR beta chain. The data originate from a study of shared clonotypes between healthy human individuals. As defined, naive CD8 cells were CD45RO-negative and positively selected for CCR7, with terminally differentiated effector memory CD45RA+ cells excluded. The assay was immunoSEQ multiplex PCR, and TCRdb's table has in-frame clones only and misses some. The sample holds fewer than 850,000 clones, 96% seen once. The germline gives CDR1 SEHNR, CDR2 FQNEAQ (reference sequence). CDR3 length: 18 amino acids. Trimming took 5 bases from V and 2 from J; bases not matched to a gene: 18.

The chain combines TRBV7-9 with TRBJ2-7, with 7 bases that match TRBD1. This receptor was identified in a man aged 25-45 years in good health. Sequences were obtained from naive CD8+ T cells sorted from blood. DNA for the CDR3: TGTGCCAGCAGCGCAGGAGTTATTCGGGACAGAAGCACCTACGAGCAGTACTTC. Protein: CASSAGVIRDRSTYEQYF.